This T cell receptor beta chain derives from a study of shared clonotypes between healthy human individuals. This clone appeared once. Measured with immunoSEQ multiplex PCR; TCRdb has only the in-frame clones, and not every one. Of over a million clones listed, around 75% are singletons. In germline, CDR1 is SGHNT, CDR2 YENEEA. This CDR3 is 16 amino acids long. The V gene end was trimmed by 5 bases and the J gene end by 4 bases; junction bases not matched to a gene: 8. The receptor comes from a man aged 18 to 29 in good health. This chain links TRBV11-3 with TRBJ2-6; 7 nucleotides match TRBD1. Sequenced input: memory CD4+ T cells sorted from blood. As to subset: CD45RA-negative fraction. This chain's CDR3 is CASSRTTGTGANVLTF. DNA of the CDR3: TGTGCCAGCAGCCGAACGACAGGGACCGGGGCCAACGTCCTGACTTTC.